A single sample gave rise to the 32 T cell receptor beta chains below, sequenced in a study of metastatic and nonmetastatic thyroid tumors. Every patient was untreated before thyroid surgery. TCRdb re-clonotyped the PCR reads through MiXCR. This table holds about 24,000 clones, roughly a quarter found once. The sequenced sample was tumor tissue. These receptors all stem from a male donor with papillary thyroid cancer or a benign thyroid nodule (not recorded which). Some clones in this sample may be carry-over from other donors' samples.

There are many counts of this clone. The chain joins TRBV6-2 or TRBV6-3 to TRBJ1-1; possibly TRBD1 for D (6 bases). This CDR3 is built from 15 residues. Trimming pared 5 bases from V and 0 bases from J, leaving 13 bases between. Germline V lookup: CDR1 MNHEY, CDR2 SVGEGT. CDR3 coding DNA: TGTGCCAGCAGTCATAAAAGGACAGTGAACACTGAAGCTTTCTTT. This encodes CASSHKRTVNTEAFF.

This clone was counted ten times or more. The V gene is TRBV7-8, the J gene TRBJ2-3; TRBD1 aligns across 7 bases. In germline, CDR1 is SGHVS, CDR2 FQNEAQ. The CDR3 has 14 amino acids. With 3 bases clipped from V and 1 base from J, the junction kept 1 base outside the gene matches. CDR3 sequence reads: CASSFDRGTDTQYF. DNA for the CDR3: TGTGCCAGCAGCTTCGACAGGGGCACAGATACGCAGTATTTT. Filled out from reference TRBV7-8 and TRBJ2-3, the complete variable domain reads GAGVSQSPRYKVAKRGQDVALRCDPISGHVSLFWYQQALGQGPEFLTYFQNEAQLDKSGLPSDRFFAERPEGSVSTLKIQRTQQEDSAVYLCASSFDRGTDTQYFGPGTRLTVL.

The CDR3 sequence is CASSLAAQVGDQPQHF. Written as DNA, the CDR3 is TGTGCCAGCAGCTTAGCCGCGCAGGTCGGCGATCAGCCCCAGCATTTT. The chain combines TRBV7-2 with TRBJ1-5; D not certain. The V end was cut by 0 bases, the J end by 5 bases, with 14 bases between. CDR3 length: 16 residues. Germline CDR1 is SGHTA and CDR2 is FQGNSA.

With respect to this clone: A junction boundary mismatches the germline segment, possibly from a read error. The chain has TRBV9 and TRBJ2-7; D is perhaps TRBD2 (5 bases). Germline-derived CDR1 and CDR2 are SGDLS and YYNGEE. The CDR3 consists of 15 residues. The chain's CDR3 is CASSTRAGADYEPYF. The CDR3 DNA follows: TGTGCCAGCAGCACCCGGGCGGGCGCCGACTACGAGCCGTACTTC. Full variable domain (rest looked up from reference TRBV9 and TRBJ2-7): DSGVTQTPKHLITATGQRVTLRCSPRSGDLSVYWYQQSLDQGLQFLIQYYNGEERAKGNILERFSAQQFPDLHSELNLSSLELGDSALYFCASSTRAGADYEPYFGPGTRLTVT.

Many counts were recorded for this clone. The same CDR3 arises from other DNA sequences in this sample as well. J is TRBJ2-5 and V is TRBV3-1; 8 bases map to TRBD2. This CDR3 spans 16 amino acids. V was pared by 1 base and J by 5 bases, with 9 bases of the junction left unmatched. CDR1 and CDR2 from the germline V gene are LGHDT and YNNKEL (reference sequence). The CDR3 reads CASSQVAGRDRETQYF. The CDR3 DNA is TGTGCCAGCAGCCAAGTAGCCGGGAGGGATAGGGAGACCCAGTACTTC.

This clone was detected many times. This specimen includes other DNA sequences encoding the same CDR3. The J gene is TRBJ2-5, the V gene TRBV24-1; 7 positions agree with TRBD1. The CDR3 length is 14 residues. Germline loops: CDR1 KGHDR, CDR2 SFDVKD. J was trimmed by 5 bases and V by 4 bases; bases with no gene match: 6. The CDR3 spells CATSEGVRGETQYF. DNA of the CDR3: TGTGCCACCAGTGAAGGGGTCAGGGGGGAGACCCAGTACTTC.

Worth noting for this clone: This may be a read error: a much more frequent sequence differs by one nucleotide. Different DNA sequences within this sample yield the same CDR3. The J gene is TRBJ2-4, the V gene TRBV6-1; tentative D call: TRBD2 (5 bases). CDR3 length equals 17 residues. Germline values: CDR1 MNHNS, CDR2 SASEGT. The CDR3 sequence: CASSGRRAGGPKNIQYF. CDR3 nucleotides: TGTGCCAGCAGTGGGAGGCGGGCAGGCGGACCCAAAAACATTCAGTATTTC.

This clone was observed at least ten times. The V and J genes are TRBV20-1 and TRBJ2-7; possibly TRBD1 for D (6 bases). CDR3 size: 15 residues. V was clipped by 0 bases and J by 3 bases, with 15 bases between them. The germline V gene has CDR1 DFQATT and CDR2 SNEGSKA (reference sequence). For the CDR3, the DNA is TGCAGTGCTAGAGAAATTCGGCAGGGGATCTACGAGCAGTACTTC. This translates into CSAREIRQGIYEQYF.

The chain is built from TRBV6-6 and TRBJ1-5; D is uncertain. The germline gives CDR1 MNHNY, CDR2 SVGAGI (reference sequence). The V end lost 2 bases, the J end lost 5 bases, and 10 bases lay between the germline ends. The CDR3 sequence is 14 residues long. The CDR3, as DNA: TGTGCCAGCAGTTACCGCTCTGATTATCAGCCCCAGCATTTT. Protein: CASSYRSDYQPQHF.

With regard to this clone: With a much larger clone just one base away, this may be a read error. The rearrangement uses TRBV10-2 and TRBJ2-1, with a tentative D call TRBD2 (5 bases). There are 14 residues in the CDR3. The germline V gene encodes CDR1 WSHSY and CDR2 SAAADI. Trimming removed 7 bases from V and 9 bases from J, with 19 bases in between. CDR3 sequence: CASMAGGDGSEQFF. Written as DNA, the CDR3 is TGCGCCAGCATGGCCGGAGGTGACGGGTCTGAGCAGTTCTTC.

This clone was counted at least ten times. The sample carries other DNA sequences with the same CDR3. The CDR3 DNA reads as TGTGCCAGCAGCCGCTGGACAGGGGGAAGGAATGAGCAGTTCTTC. Translation: CASSRWTGGRNEQFF. The chain combines TRBV3-1 with TRBJ2-1; 10 bases fit TRBD1. The length of the CDR3 is 15 residues. Trimming at V came to 4 bases and at J to 7 bases, leaving 7 bases not matched to a gene. CDR1 and CDR2 (germline): LGHDT, YNNKEL (reference sequence).

In its sample, this clone was seen many times. V usage is TRBV4-3 and J usage is TRBJ2-1; 9 bases are shared with TRBD2. The V segment lost 1 base and the J segment 0 bases; nucleotides outside the gene matches: 4. The CDR3 consists of 17 residues. Germline CDR1 and CDR2: LGHNA and YSLEER. DNA for the CDR3: TGCGCCAGCAGCCAAGTTAGCGGGAGTATCTCCTACAATGAGCAGTTCTTC. Translation: CASSQVSGSISYNEQFF.

This clone occurred many times. V gene TRBV11-2 combines with J gene TRBJ2-5, with D perhaps TRBD1 (6 bases). V was cut by 5 bases and J by 3 bases, with 10 bases left in between. Looked up from germline, CDR1 is SGHAT and CDR2 is FQNNGV. This CDR3 is built from 13 residues. CDR3 protein: CASSPRTEETQYF. CDR3 coding DNA: TGTGCCAGCAGCCCCCGGACAGAAGAGACCCAGTACTTC.

In regard to this clone: An end of the junction does not agree with germline; a read error may underlie this. The sample holds other DNA sequences that translate to the same CDR3. This chain uses TRBV7-2 with TRBJ2-3; TRBD1 matches 7 bases. CDR3 length: 12 residues. Germline CDR1 and CDR2: SGHTA and FQGNSA. CDR3 sequence: CASRSTGATQCF. The CDR3 DNA reads TGTGCCAGCAGATCTACAGGGGCTACGCAGTGTTTT. The entire variable domain, with the rest obtained from reference TRBV7-2 and TRBJ2-3, is as follows: GAGVSQSPSNKVTEKGKDVELRCDPISGHTALYWYRQSLGQGLEFLIYFQGNSAPDKSGLPSDRFSAERTGGSVSTLTIQRTQQEDSAVYLCASRSTGATQCFGPGTRLTVL.

This clone was found many times. Other DNA variants within this sample encode the same CDR3. The rearrangement joins TRBV20-1 to TRBJ2-3; the D call may be TRBD1 or TRBD2 (6 bases each). V lost 4 bases, J lost 2 bases, and 13 bases lay in between. In germline, CDR1 is DFQATT, CDR2 SNEGSKA (reference sequence). CDR3 size: 14 residues. CDR3 bases: TGCAGTGCTACCCTCTGGGGGGCCACAGATACGCAGTATTTT. Translating gives CSATLWGATDTQYF.

There are many counts of this clone. CDR3 nucleotide sequence: TGCAGTGCTAGAGATCCACGGGCCTCTGGAAACACCATATATTTT. Translation: CSARDPRASGNTIYF. This rearrangement joins TRBV20-1 to TRBJ1-3, with D uncertain. Trimming removed 0 bases at V and 0 bases at J, with 9 bases between. The CDR3 runs to 15 residues. CDR1 DFQATT and CDR2 SNEGSKA come from the germline V gene (reference sequence).

This clone was seen many times. A much larger clone differs from this one at a single base, so this may be a read error. The chain uses TRBV10-3 and TRBJ2-1; weak D call: TRBD1 (5 bases). The CDR3 has 13 amino acids. CDR1 is ENHRY, CDR2 SYGVKD, per germline. Trimming left V 6 bases short and J 9 bases short, with 15 bases between. The CDR3 protein is CAIRAAQGFEQFF. The CDR3 DNA is TGTGCCATCAGGGCAGCGCAGGGTTTTGAGCAGTTCTTC.

Ten or more counts support this clone. The rearrangement uses TRBV19 and TRBJ2-5; 11 nucleotides align to TRBD2. Germline assignment: CDR1 LNHDA and CDR2 SQIVND (reference sequence). Trimming cost V 4 bases and J 3 bases; bases outside gene matches: 7. The CDR3 sequence is 16 residues long. CDR3 coding DNA: TGTGCCAGTAGTACGGGCTTACTAGCGGGGGAAGAGACCCAGTACTTC. Amino acid sequence: CASSTGLLAGEETQYF.

This clone was found many times. The chain carries TRBV7-2 and TRBJ1-2, with D perhaps matching TRBD1 (6 bases). Deletions cut 5 bases from V and 0 bases from J, with 10 bases between. In germline, CDR1 is SGHTA, CDR2 FQGNSA. The CDR3 length is 14 residues. The CDR3 DNA sequence: TGTGCCAGCAGCCCGGACAGAGCTAACTATGGCTACACCTTC. Its translation: CASSPDRANYGYTF.

A word on this clone: Likely a read error: the CDR3 ends without its conserved phenylalanine or tryptophan. It is unclear where the CDR3 begins or ends on the DNA, so no DNA is shown, and the CDR3 is as TCRdb lists it. CDR3 sequence reads: CASSSGSTGELLY. This chain uses TRBV6-4 with TRBJ2-2. The CDR3 contains 13 residues when both ends are counted. CDR1 MRHNA and CDR2 SNTAGT come from the germline V gene.

This clone was observed at least ten times. In nucleotides, the CDR3 is TGTGCCAGCAGTGACACCCTAGAGACCGGGGAGCTGTTTTTT. Amino acids: CASSDTLETGELFF. The V call is TRBV6-4, the J call TRBJ2-2; no firm D call. Germline CDR1 reads MRHNA; CDR2 reads SNTAGT. The CDR3 is 14 amino acids. V dropped 2 bases and J dropped 5 bases, with 9 bases sitting between them.

This clone was found many times. The V gene is TRBV6-1, the J gene TRBJ2-7; D perhaps matches TRBD2 (6 bases). The CDR3 has 14 amino acids. Germline CDR1 MNHNS, CDR2 SASEGT. V was pared by 5 bases and J by 3 bases, with 14 bases between. CDR3 DNA sequence: TGTGCCAGCAGTCTGCCCGGGGGTAACTACGAGCAGTACTTC. Amino acid sequence: CASSLPGGNYEQYF.

The chain uses TRBV9 and TRBJ2-7; D might be TRBD1 (6 bases). CDR3 length equals 15 residues. The V and J ends lost 3 bases and 1 base respectively, with 14 bases between them. Germline V gene lookup returns CDR1 SGDLS and CDR2 YYNGEE. The CDR3: CASSGSRRGSYEQYF. The CDR3 bases are TGTGCCAGCAGCGGAAGCCGAAGGGGGTCCTACGAGCAGTACTTC.

There are many counts of this clone. CDR3: CSARWGVDYNEQFF. The CDR3 DNA follows: TGCAGTGCTAGGTGGGGGGTTGACTACAATGAGCAGTTCTTC. This chain joins TRBV20-1 and TRBJ2-1; a possible D gene is TRBD2 (6 bases). The germline V and J ends were trimmed by 3 bases and 3 bases, with 12 bases remaining between them. CDR3 length equals 14 residues. The germline CDR1 and CDR2 sequences are DFQATT and SNEGSKA (reference sequence).

Concerning this clone: A junction end diverges from the germline sequence, so it may reflect a read error. The genes are TRBV5-1 and TRBJ2-2; tentatively, D is TRBD1 (6 bases). CDR3 size: 15 residues. Germline-derived CDR1 and CDR2 are SGHRS and YFSETQ. In nucleotides, the CDR3 is TGCGCCAGCAGCTTGGGACAGGTGAACACCTGGGTGCTGTATTTT. Residues: CASSLGQVNTWVLYF.

The chain carries TRBV29-1 and TRBJ2-2; 7 bases match TRBD1. V gave up 7 bases and J gave up 6 bases; unmatched junction bases: 8. Germline values: CDR1 SQVTM, CDR2 ANQGSEA. This CDR3 has 13 residues. The CDR3, as DNA: TGCAGCGCTCAACAGGGGATGGCCGGGGAGCTGTTTTTT. This translates into CSAQQGMAGELFF.

V and J are TRBV28 and TRBJ2-5, with 8 bases matching TRBD1. Trimming removed 8 bases from V and 11 bases from J; junction bases left unmatched: 7. Germline CDR1 MDHEN, CDR2 SYDVKM. This CDR3 has 11 residues. The CDR3 loop is CASLKTGAQYF. In DNA, the CDR3 is TGTGCCAGCCTAAAGACAGGGGCACAGTACTTC.

This clone was seen repeatedly, ten times or more. At the DNA level, this CDR3 is encoded by other sequences in the same sample as well. The J gene is TRBJ2-6, the V gene TRBV27, with D perhaps given as TRBD1 or TRBD2 (5 bases each). CDR1 is MNHEY and CDR2 is SMNVEV in the germline V gene (reference sequence). The V and J ends lost 8 bases and 0 bases respectively, with 14 bases between them. The CDR3 is 16 amino acids. The chain's CDR3 is CASSPGRNSGANVLTF. The CDR3 DNA sequence: TGTGCCAGCTCACCGGGACGGAACTCTGGGGCCAACGTCCTGACTTTC.

This clone showed up many times. The CDR3: CASSSTNTGELFF. CDR3 nucleotides: TGTGCCAGCAGTTCGACTAACACCGGGGAGCTGTTTTTT. This chain joins TRBV6-2 or TRBV6-3 and TRBJ2-2; unclear D gene. Germline lookup yields CDR1 MNHEY and CDR2 SVGEGT. The CDR3 totals 13 residues. V was trimmed by 4 bases and J by 2 bases, leaving 5 bases between them.

Note on this clone: One junction end disagrees with the germline gene, perhaps due to a read error. This chain links TRBV5-1 with TRBJ2-1, with D uncertain. CDR3 length: 13 amino acids. Germline V lookup: CDR1 SGHRS, CDR2 YFSETQ. CDR3 sequence reads: CVSIPGGLHEQFF. CDR3 in DNA: TGCGTCAGCATCCCGGGTGGTCTCCATGAGCAGTTCTTC.

The table lists this clone with many counts. The chain carries TRBV30 and TRBJ2-1; D remains ambiguous. The CDR3 is 13 amino acids. Germline loops: CDR1 GTSNPN, CDR2 SVGIG (reference sequence). Trimming cost V 4 bases and J 10 bases, with 17 bases left between them. For the CDR3, the DNA is TGTGCCTGGACACTGGGATACCGGAGCGAGCAGTTCTTC. Protein product: CAWTLGYRSEQFF.

The V call is TRBV6-6, the J call TRBJ2-7; D unresolved. Germline-derived CDR1 and CDR2 are MNHNY and SVGAGI (reference sequence). The V end lost 3 bases, the J end lost 2 bases, and 8 bases lay between the germline ends. The CDR3 consists of 13 residues. The DNA for the CDR3 is TGTGCCAGCAGTTATGTAATGGCCTACGAGCAGTACTTC. Translating it yields CASSYVMAYEQYF.